This is a list of T cell receptor beta chains from one sample in a study of shared clonotypes between healthy human individuals. The assay was immunoSEQ multiplex PCR, and TCRdb's table has in-frame clones only and misses some. This sample yields 550,000 to 700,000 clones, of which roughly 73% are seen a single time; around 2% belongs to the top ten. Specimen: memory CD4+ T cells sorted from blood. All receptors come from a woman under 40 in good health. The CDR3 runs from the conserved cysteine through the conserved F or W. Each record gives: V gene, D gene, J gene, clone size, CDR3 protein, CDR3 DNA. A D gene is named only where the DNA matches it firmly. Clone size is not always given. Where it is, it says once, few, many or a class for expanded clones.

>TRBV28|NA|TRBJ2-7|once
CASSSQDTHEQYF
TGTGCCAGCAGTTCACAGGACACCCACGAGCAGTACTTC
>TRBV28|NA|TRBJ2-7|once
CASRSGLTYEQYF
TGTGCCAGCAGGTCAGGACTTACCTACGAGCAGTACTTC
>TRBV2|NA|TRBJ1-1|NA
CASSDRVRAFF
TGTGCCAGCAGTGACAGGGTGCGTGCTTTCTTT
>TRBV2|NA|TRBJ2-1|NA
CASSQRTTHPYNEQFF
TGTGCCAGCAGTCAAAGGACTACTCACCCCTACAATGAGCAGTTCTTC
>TRBV5-1|NA|TRBJ2-1|NA
CASSSEVHNEQFF
TGCGCCAGCAGCTCGGAAGTACACAATGAGCAGTTCTTC
>TRBV10-3|NA|TRBJ1-1|NA
CALGDHLNTEAFF
TGTGCCCTCGGAGACCACCTGAACACTGAAGCTTTCTTT
>TRBV2|TRBD1|TRBJ2-3|NA
CASSRTGVTDTQYF
TGTGCCAGCAGTCGGACAGGGGTGACAGATACGCAGTATTTT
>TRBV6-5|NA|TRBJ1-2|NA
CASSYRVEDGYTF
TGTGCCAGCAGTTACCGAGTGGAGGATGGCTACACCTTC
>TRBV5-1|TRBD2|TRBJ2-1|NA
CASSLEVAGLYNEQFF
TGCGCCAGCAGCTTGGAGGTAGCGGGATTGTACAATGAGCAGTTCTTC
>TRBV29-1|NA|TRBJ2-3|NA
CSVESLGQTSGDTQYF
TGCAGCGTTGAAAGTTTGGGTCAGACAAGTGGGGATACGCAGTATTTT
>TRBV25-1|NA|TRBJ1-6|NA
CASRGGHNSPLHF
TGTGCCAGCAGGGGAGGGCATAATTCACCCCTCCACTTT
>TRBV11-2|NA|TRBJ2-3|NA
CASSPQVGTDTQYF
TGTGCCAGCAGCCCCCAGGTCGGAACAGATACGCAGTATTTT
>TRBV15|TRBD1|TRBJ2-6|NA
CATSPRKGGMMGANVLTF
TGTGCCACCAGCCCCCGAAAAGGGGGCATGATGGGGGCCAACGTCCTGACTTTC
>TRBV14|TRBD1|TRBJ1-2|few
CASRRDRERGYTF
TGTGCCAGCAGACGGGACAGGGAAAGGGGCTACACCTTC
>TRBV28|TRBD2|TRBJ2-3|NA
CASRSSGTSDTQYF
TGTGCCAGCAGGTCTAGCGGGACGTCAGATACGCAGTATTTT
>TRBV11-2|NA|TRBJ1-5|NA
CASSLDRGRPQHF
TGTGCCAGCAGCTTAGATCGGGGACGGCCCCAGCATTTT
>TRBV27|TRBD2|TRBJ2-3|few
CASKGLAEEEDTQYF
TGTGCCAGCAAGGGACTAGCGGAGGAGGAGGATACGCAGTATTTT
>TRBV5-1|NA|TRBJ2-5|NA
CASSLAGGVETQYF
TGCGCCAGCAGCTTAGCCGGAGGGGTGGAGACCCAGTACTTC
>TRBV18|NA|TRBJ1-2|NA
CASSYEQGNYGYTF
TGTGCCAGCTCATACGAACAGGGCAACTATGGCTACACCTTC
>TRBV4-1|NA|TRBJ2-5|NA
CASSQDPGRGWETQYF
TGCGCCAGCAGCCAAGATCCGGGCCGAGGGTGGGAGACCCAGTACTTC
>TRBV9|NA|TRBJ2-1|NA
CASSARLGMNNEQFF
TGTGCCAGCAGCGCCCGACTAGGAATGAACAATGAGCAGTTCTTC
>TRBV5-4|NA|TRBJ2-2|few
CASSGSNTGELFF
TGTGCCAGCAGCGGGTCGAACACCGGGGAGCTGTTTTTT
>TRBV19|NA|TRBJ2-3|NA
CASSMERGVNTQYF
TGTGCCAGTAGTATGGAGAGAGGAGTGAATACGCAGTATTTT
>TRBV5-8|NA|TRBJ2-1|NA
CASGSLGDNEQFF
TGTGCCAGCGGATCTCTGGGAGACAATGAGCAGTTCTTC
>TRBV5-1|NA|TRBJ2-1|few
CASSLELGLIFNEQFF
TGCGCCAGCAGCTTGGAGCTGGGACTTATATTTAATGAGCAGTTCTTC
>TRBV19|TRBD1|TRBJ2-7|NA
CASSRQGVGEQYF
TGTGCCAGTAGTCGACAGGGCGTGGGCGAGCAGTACTTC
>TRBV7-6|TRBD1|TRBJ1-3|NA
CASSPGQGQGRAGNTIYF
TGTGCCAGCAGCCCGGGACAGGGCCAAGGCAGGGCTGGAAACACCATATATTTT
>TRBV30|NA|TRBJ1-5|once
CAWSGSANQPQHF
TGTGCCTGGAGCGGGTCGGCTAATCAGCCCCAGCATTTT
>TRBV28|NA|TRBJ2-7|NA
CASRVDRVSYEQYF
TGTGCCAGCAGGGTGGACAGAGTCTCCTACGAGCAGTACTTC
>TRBV19|TRBD2|TRBJ2-3|once
CASSASGSLTDTQYF
TGTGCCAGTAGTGCTAGCGGGAGCCTCACAGATACGCAGTATTTT
>TRBV7-9|TRBD2|TRBJ2-7|once
CASSKDSSGSREQYF
TGTGCCAGCAGCAAAGATTCTAGCGGGAGCCGCGAGCAGTACTTC
>TRBV5-1|TRBD2|TRBJ2-7|NA
CASSLGNSGLASGEQYF
TGCGCCAGCAGCTTGGGAAACTCGGGACTAGCGTCTGGTGAGCAGTACTTC
>TRBV15|TRBD1|TRBJ2-7|NA
CATSRLAGQGDYEQYF
TGTGCCACCAGCAGACTTGCGGGACAGGGGGACTACGAGCAGTACTTC
>TRBV10-1|TRBD1|TRBJ2-7|NA
CASSGSGQGSYEQYF
TGCGCCAGCAGTGGGTCCGGACAGGGATCTTACGAGCAGTACTTC
>TRBV6-1|NA|TRBJ2-6|NA
CASSDASGANVLTF
TGTGCCAGCAGTGATGCCTCTGGGGCCAACGTCCTGACTTTC
>TRBV28|NA|TRBJ1-5|NA
CASSFTGTFGQPQHF
TGTGCCAGCAGCTTTACAGGGACCTTCGGGCAGCCCCAGCATTTT
>TRBV23-1|NA|TRBJ2-7|NA
CASSQRDPAYEQYF
TGCGCCAGCAGTCAACGGGATCCCGCCTACGAGCAGTACTTC
>TRBV27|NA|TRBJ2-3|NA
CASSLSRSPTDTQYF
TGTGCCAGCAGTTTAAGCAGGTCACCCACAGATACGCAGTATTTT
>TRBV11-3|NA|TRBJ1-5|once
CASSLSVQPQHF
TGTGCCAGCAGCTTAAGTGTGCAGCCCCAGCATTTT
>TRBV30|NA|TRBJ1-4|NA
CAGDRNSNEKLFF
TGTGCCGGGGACCGGAACAGTAATGAAAAACTGTTTTTT
>TRBV28|NA|TRBJ2-3|once
CASRTTSTDTQYF
TGTGCCAGCAGGACGACTAGCACAGATACGCAGTATTTT
>TRBV29-1|NA|TRBJ1-4|many
CSVVGVGEKLFF
TGCAGCGTTGTTGGGGTCGGTGAAAAACTGTTTTTT
>TRBV9|TRBD2|TRBJ2-5|few
CASSRGLAGGDQETQYF
TGTGCCAGCAGCAGAGGACTAGCGGGTGGGGACCAAGAGACCCAGTACTTC
>TRBV2|NA|TRBJ2-7|once
CASSYRVTSYEQYF
TGTGCCAGCAGTTACAGGGTTACATCCTACGAGCAGTACTTC
>TRBV7-9|NA|TRBJ2-7|NA
CASSQSQGRDEQYF
TGTGCCAGCAGCCAGAGCCAGGGTCGGGACGAGCAGTACTTC
>TRBV4-1|TRBD1|TRBJ2-3|NA
CASSLLPGQLTDTQYF
TGCGCCAGCAGCTTATTACCGGGACAGCTCACAGATACGCAGTATTTT
>TRBV6-5|TRBD1|TRBJ1-1|NA
CASRYGQGLTEAFF
TGTGCCAGCAGATACGGACAGGGCTTAACTGAAGCTTTCTTT
>TRBV4-1|NA|TRBJ1-3|NA
CASSHSRESGNTIYF
TGCGCCAGCAGCCACTCCAGGGAGTCTGGAAACACCATATATTTT
>TRBV11-2|NA|TRBJ2-4|NA
CASSLLAMAAKNIQYF
TGTGCCAGCAGCTTACTAGCGATGGCGGCCAAAAACATTCAGTACTTC
>TRBV11-2|TRBD1|TRBJ2-5|once
CASSLVWRDRGGETQYF
TGTGCCAGCAGCTTAGTGTGGCGGGACAGGGGTGGAGAGACCCAGTACTTC
>TRBV20-1|NA|TRBJ2-7|once
CSAYRYYEQYF
TGCAGTGCTTACAGGTACTACGAGCAGTACTTC
>TRBV6-5|NA|TRBJ2-3|NA
CASTEGPLKNTQYF
TGTGCCAGCACGGAGGGACCCTTGAAGAATACGCAGTATTTT